This TCR beta chain was captured by sequencing in a study of T cells in narcolepsy. About the research overall: Enrolled donors included narcolepsy type 1 or type 2 patients and healthy controls.

Method: immunoSEQ multiplex PCR; TCRdb's copy keeps in-frame clones and lacks some. The sample lists over 25,000 clones, 81% occurring once. The CDR3 is made up of 14 amino acids. The V gene lost 4 bases and the J gene lost 8 bases, with 18 bases spanning the gap. Germline CDR1 SGHRS, CDR2 YFSETQ. On this clone itself: Its target is unknown.

The study, taken as a whole, reports: In some patient and control memory CD4+ samples, autoreactive clones were absent. Same-patient CSF and blood CD4+ T cell clonotypes included HCRT-specific and TRIB2-specific autoreactive ones. Autoreactive clonotypes reportedly recurred in blood of same and different patients, not controls.

The TCR comes from a human donor in good health. The chain has TRBV5-1 and TRBJ1-2; perhaps TRBD1 as D (5 bases). Specimen: memory (CD45RA-) CD4+ T cells from blood. CDR3 DNA sequence: TGCGCCAGCAGCCCCGGGACTTATCTGGGAGGCTACACCTTC. Translated: CASSPGTYLGGYTF.